This T cell receptor (beta chain) was recorded in a study of blood T cell repertoires in COVID-19. Study information: Samples taken during acute and convalescent COVID-19 were collected in the United States, Italy and Spain. T cells, B-cell-depleted T cells, or PBMCs supplied cDNA or gDNA.

In the source study's methods: The assay estimated nucleated cells by amplifying reference gene primers. Sequenced by immunoSEQ multiplex PCR; TCRdb stores in-frame clones only, minus some. Clone size and the V and J calls come from that table; the DNA yielded D and trimming. The sample has 310,000 or so clones, around 90% seen once. The germline V gene encodes CDR1 ENHRY and CDR2 SYGVKD. Deletions cut 9 bases from V and 1 base from J, with 14 bases between. This CDR3 spans 14 amino acids. Sequencing used peripheral blood. This TCR was sampled from a man aged 18-30 years who had recovered from COVID-19. The chain employs TRBV10-3 and TRBJ2-3; no clear D gene. DNA of the CDR3: TGTGCCATGTCGAGCGAAGTAGGCACAGATACGCAGTATTTT. Translation: CAMSSEVGTDTQYF.